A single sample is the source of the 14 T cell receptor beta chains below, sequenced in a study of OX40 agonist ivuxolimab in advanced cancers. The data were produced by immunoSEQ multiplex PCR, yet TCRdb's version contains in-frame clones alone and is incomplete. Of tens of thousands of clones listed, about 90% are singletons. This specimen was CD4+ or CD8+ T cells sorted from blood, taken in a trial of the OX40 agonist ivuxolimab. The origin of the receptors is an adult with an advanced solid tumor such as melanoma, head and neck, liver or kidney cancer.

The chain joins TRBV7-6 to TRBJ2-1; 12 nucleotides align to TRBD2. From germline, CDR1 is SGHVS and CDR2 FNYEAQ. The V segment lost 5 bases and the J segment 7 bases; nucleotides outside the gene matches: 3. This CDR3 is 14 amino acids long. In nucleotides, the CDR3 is TGTGCCAGCAGCCCTGGGACTAGCGGGAATGAGCAGTTCTTC. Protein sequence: CASSPGTSGNEQFF.

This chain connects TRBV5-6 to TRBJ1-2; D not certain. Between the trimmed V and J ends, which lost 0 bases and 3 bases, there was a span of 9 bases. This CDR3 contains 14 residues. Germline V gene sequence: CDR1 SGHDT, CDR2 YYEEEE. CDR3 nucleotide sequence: TGTGCCAGCAGCTTGGATGTCAAAGACTATGGCTACACCTTC. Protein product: CASSLDVKDYGYTF.

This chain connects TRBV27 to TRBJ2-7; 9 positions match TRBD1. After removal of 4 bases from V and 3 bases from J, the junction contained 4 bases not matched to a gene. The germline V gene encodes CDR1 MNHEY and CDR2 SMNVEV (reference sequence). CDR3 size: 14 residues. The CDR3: CASSYSGQGYEQYF. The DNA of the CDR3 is TGTGCCAGCAGTTACTCGGGACAGGGCTACGAGCAGTACTTC.

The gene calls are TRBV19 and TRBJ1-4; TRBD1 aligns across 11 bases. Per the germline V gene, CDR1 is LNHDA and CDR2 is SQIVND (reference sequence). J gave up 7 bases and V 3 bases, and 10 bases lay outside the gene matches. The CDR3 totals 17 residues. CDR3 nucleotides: TGTGCCAGTAGTATCCTCCGGGACAGGGGGAGTTCTGAAAAACTGTTTTTT. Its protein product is CASSILRDRGSSEKLFF.

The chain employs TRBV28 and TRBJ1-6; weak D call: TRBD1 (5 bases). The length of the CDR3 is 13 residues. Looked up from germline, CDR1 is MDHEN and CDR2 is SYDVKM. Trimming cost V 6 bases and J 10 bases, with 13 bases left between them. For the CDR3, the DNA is TGTGCCAGCAGGATACGAGGGGTGTCACCCCTCCACTTT. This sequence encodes CASRIRGVSPLHF.

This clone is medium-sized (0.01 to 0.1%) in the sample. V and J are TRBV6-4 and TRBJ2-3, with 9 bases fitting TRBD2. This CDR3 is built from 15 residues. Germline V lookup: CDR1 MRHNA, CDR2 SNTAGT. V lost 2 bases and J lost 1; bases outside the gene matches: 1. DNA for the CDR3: TGTGCCAGCAGTGACGTAGCGGGGGGCACAGATACGCAGTATTTT. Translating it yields CASSDVAGGTDTQYF.

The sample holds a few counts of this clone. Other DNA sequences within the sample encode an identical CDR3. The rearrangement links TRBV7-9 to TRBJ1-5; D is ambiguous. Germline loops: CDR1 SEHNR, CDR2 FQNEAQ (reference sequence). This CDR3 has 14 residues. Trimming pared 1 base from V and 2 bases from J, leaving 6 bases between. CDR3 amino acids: CASSLGLGNQPQHF. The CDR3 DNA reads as TGTGCCAGCAGCTTAGGCCTAGGCAATCAGCCCCAGCATTTT.

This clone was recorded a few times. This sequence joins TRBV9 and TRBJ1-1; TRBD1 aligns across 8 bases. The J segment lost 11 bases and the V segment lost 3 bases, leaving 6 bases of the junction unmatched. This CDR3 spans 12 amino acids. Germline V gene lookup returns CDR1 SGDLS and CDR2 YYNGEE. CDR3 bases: TGTGCCAGCAGCGGTCAGGGGGCGAGGGCTTTCTTT. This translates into CASSGQGARAFF.

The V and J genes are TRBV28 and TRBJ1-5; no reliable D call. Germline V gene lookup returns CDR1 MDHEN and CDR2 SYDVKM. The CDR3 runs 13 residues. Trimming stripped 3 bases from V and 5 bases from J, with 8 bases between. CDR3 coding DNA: TGTGCCAGCAGTTTGTTGTCGGATCAGCCCCAGCATTTT. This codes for CASSLLSDQPQHF.

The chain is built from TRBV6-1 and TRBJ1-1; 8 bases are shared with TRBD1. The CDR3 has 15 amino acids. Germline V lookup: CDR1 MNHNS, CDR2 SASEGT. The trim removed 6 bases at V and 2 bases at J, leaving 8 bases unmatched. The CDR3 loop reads CASRNTGGENTEAFF. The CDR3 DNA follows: TGTGCCAGCAGGAACACAGGGGGAGAAAACACTGAAGCTTTCTTT.

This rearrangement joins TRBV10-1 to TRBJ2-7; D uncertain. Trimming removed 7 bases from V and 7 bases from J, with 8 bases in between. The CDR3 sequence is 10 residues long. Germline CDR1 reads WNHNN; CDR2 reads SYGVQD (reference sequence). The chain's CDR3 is CASISREQYF. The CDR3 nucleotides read TGCGCCAGCATAAGTAGGGAGCAGTACTTC.

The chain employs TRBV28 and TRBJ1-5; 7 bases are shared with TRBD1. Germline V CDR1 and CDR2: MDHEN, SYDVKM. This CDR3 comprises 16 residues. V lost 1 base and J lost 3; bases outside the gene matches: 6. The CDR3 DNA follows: TGTGCCAGCAGTTTATCCAGGGGGAAATTCAATCAGCCCCAGCATTTT. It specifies CASSLSRGKFNQPQHF. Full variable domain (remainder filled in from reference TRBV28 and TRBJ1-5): DVKVTQSSRYLVKRTGEKVFLECVQDMDHENMFWYRQDPGLGLRLIYFSYDVKMKEKGDIPEGYSVSREKKERFSLILESASTNQTSMYLCASSLSRGKFNQPQHFGDGTRLSIL.

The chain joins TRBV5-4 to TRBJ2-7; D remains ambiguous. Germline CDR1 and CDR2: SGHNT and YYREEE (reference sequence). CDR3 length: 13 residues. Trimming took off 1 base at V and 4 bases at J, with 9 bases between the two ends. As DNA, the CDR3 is TGTGCCAGCAGCTTGACCCAAAGTTACGAGCAGTACTTC. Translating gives CASSLTQSYEQYF.

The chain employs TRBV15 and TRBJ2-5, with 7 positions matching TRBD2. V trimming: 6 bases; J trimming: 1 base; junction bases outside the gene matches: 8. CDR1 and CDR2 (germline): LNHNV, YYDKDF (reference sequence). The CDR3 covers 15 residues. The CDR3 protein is CATRGAGGVQETQYF. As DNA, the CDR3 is TGTGCCACCAGAGGGGCTGGGGGGGTCCAAGAGACCCAGTACTTC.